This T cell receptor beta chain was observed in a study of long-term antiretroviral therapy in people with HIV. As concerns this clone: Its target is unknown.

The CDR3 sequence is 12 residues long. Germline V CDR1 and CDR2: LNHDA, SQIVND (reference sequence). Trimming took 3 bases from V and 4 from J, leaving 6 bases between them. Survey-level resolution applied to immunoSEQ assay v3.0. Method: immunoSEQ multiplex PCR; TCRdb's copy keeps in-frame clones and lacks some. The sample carries over 10,000 clones, under 85% recorded once. All donors provided no fewer than one pre-ART and no fewer than two post-ART PBMC samples. Roughly 1-10 million cryopreserved PBMC were held in samples before DNA extraction. Study findings and constraints: Information on adherence to ART, viral resistance or therapy changes was unavailable.

Sequenced here: unsorted PBMCs, sampled 0.8 years before starting antiretroviral therapy. V is TRBV19 and J is TRBJ1-2, with unresolved D. The TCR sequence derives from a woman aged 40 to 55 with HIV. In DNA form, the CDR3 reads TGTGCCAGTAGTATGCCAGTCTATGGCTACACCTTC. It yields the protein CASSMPVYGYTF.